The TCR beta chain under discussion was sequenced for a study of T cell responses to AZD1222 COVID-19 vaccine. Data came from immunoSEQ multiplex PCR; TCRdb stores just in-frame clones and leaves some out. The table records over 85,000 clones, over 90% of them present only once. This clone was picked up one time. Antigen unknown. General study findings and limits: Among the donors, most were white British and more were female, and clonal diversity was possibly underestimated.

The germline CDR1 and CDR2 sequences are LGHDT and YNNKEL (reference sequence). The V and J ends lost 0 bases and 1 base respectively, with 9 bases between them. This CDR3 has 15 amino acids. The receptor was derived from an adult who received the AZD1222 COVID-19 vaccine. The rearrangement links TRBV3-1 (or the pseudogene TRBV3-2) to TRBJ1-1; D call uncertain. Sequenced material: peripheral blood, taken 28 days after the second AZD1222 dose. The CDR3 DNA follows: TGTGCCAGCAGCCAAGAGGGCCAGCCGAACACTGAAGCTTTCTTT. It translates to CASSQEGQPNTEAFF.